This T cell receptor beta chain was recorded in a study of a mutant IDH1 vaccine in newly diagnosed glioma. Turning to the study itself: Treated patients comprised about 60% males and 37.5% females, mean age about 44 years. The earlier regimen, radiotherapy, temozolomide, or both, was most often both. Study-wide results and caveats: Pseudoprogression seemed unlinked to shifts in top peripheral T cell clonotypes.

Using immunoSEQ multiplex PCR, the repertoire was profiled, and TCRdb retains in-frame clones only, with some absent. The sample yields 55,000 to 65,000 clones, roughly 80% seen once. On this clone itself: No antigen is known for it.

Time point indicated: week 11, during vaccination. Every vaccine dose comprised 300 ug of mutant IDH1 20-mer peptide plus topical imiquimod. The sample in question was PBMCs, obtained from a glioma patient whose treatment included an IDH1 peptide vaccine. The source of this sequence is a man aged 25 to 40 with glioma.

DNA of the CDR3: TGTGCCAGCAGCCAGACAACAGGGGGCGGTTATGGCTACACCTTC. Amino acid sequence: CASSQTTGGGYGYTF. The chain carries TRBV9 and TRBJ1-2; 9 bases map to TRBD1. The germline CDR1 and CDR2 sequences are SGDLS and YYNGEE. The CDR3 consists of 15 residues. With 4 bases clipped from V and 5 bases from J, the junction kept 9 bases outside the gene matches.